The 15 T cell receptor beta chains below come from one sample, sequenced in a study of blood T cells in healthy people across ages. The second PCR ran about 6 to 11 cycles with a sample-barcoded 5' primer and J-beta primers. MiXCR, applied by TCRdb to the 5' RACE reads, yields one record per CDR3 protein. The sample records about 720,000 distinct CDR3 sequences, 22% being singletons. Material: blood. Receptors originate from a man between 65 and 85 years old in good health.

The V gene is TRBV10-1, the J gene TRBJ2-7; 10 bases line up with TRBD1. V was clipped by 3 bases and J by 0 bases; unmatched bases: 2. Germline lookup yields CDR1 WNHNN and CDR2 SYGVQD (reference sequence). This CDR3 region has 15 residues. The CDR3, as DNA: TGCGCCAGCAGTGACGGGACAGGGGCCTCCTACGAGCAGTACTTC. This translates into CASSDGTGASYEQYF.

The genes are TRBV20-1 and TRBJ1-2; 7 nucleotides agree with TRBD1. This CDR3 spans 15 amino acids. V lost 2 bases, J lost 7 bases, and 13 bases stayed unmatched. The germline V gene has CDR1 DFQATT and CDR2 SNEGSKA (reference sequence). The CDR3, as DNA: TGCAGTGCTAGACCGACAGGGATCAGCTATTCTGGCTACACCTTC. Its protein is CSARPTGISYSGYTF.

The chain recombines TRBV10-2 with TRBJ2-5; D gene ambiguous. The CDR3 covers 12 residues. Germline V gene data show CDR1 as WSHSY and CDR2 as SAAADI. V lost 6 bases and J 5 bases, leaving 10 bases between the germline ends. DNA for the CDR3: TGCGCCAGCAGAGTTCCTGGGGAGACCCAGTACTTC. It codes for CASRVPGETQYF.

With regard to this clonotype: Its ends do not fully match the called genes, so a read error is possible. The CDR3 here is CAISDSTGGYMAFF. Written as DNA, the CDR3 is TGTGCCATCAGTGATTCTACAGGGGGCTATATGGCTTTCTTT. The chain recombines TRBV24-1 with TRBJ1-1; 9 bases match TRBD1. The CDR3 has 14 amino acids. Per the germline V gene, CDR1 is KGHDR and CDR2 is SFDVKD.

Remarks on this clonotype: The junction does not match germline at one end; this may be a read error. CDR3 sequence: CASSYGSSHEQYF. CDR3 DNA sequence: TGTGCCAGCAGTTACGGGAGCTCCCACGAGCAGTACTTC. The genes are TRBV6-5 and TRBJ2-7, with a possible D match to TRBD2 (5 bases). The CDR3 runs 13 residues. Germline assignment: CDR1 MNHEY and CDR2 SVGAGI.

The chain recombines TRBV6-5 with TRBJ2-1; 13 positions agree with TRBD2. The CDR3 is 17 amino acids. CDR1 and CDR2 from the germline V gene are MNHEY and SVGAGI. J gave up 7 bases and V 2 bases, and 8 bases lay outside the gene matches. The CDR3 sequence is CASSYPAGTSGNNEQFF. CDR3 DNA: TGTGCCAGCAGTTACCCAGCCGGGACTAGCGGGAATAATGAGCAGTTCTTC.

V usage is TRBV18 and J usage is TRBJ2-1, with D unclear. The end of the DNA fits TRBJ2-7 better, so the J call may be wrong. The germline gives CDR1 KGHSH, CDR2 LQKENI. The CDR3 is 13 amino acids. This chain's CDR3 is CASSPLDSSEQYV. The CDR3 DNA sequence: TGTGCCAGCTCACCACTAGATTCCTCCGAGCAGTACGTC.

This chain connects TRBV20-1 to TRBJ2-1, with 12 positions matching TRBD2. V lost 8 bases, J lost 4 bases, and 6 bases stayed unmatched. This CDR3 has 14 residues. Per the germline V gene, CDR1 is DFQATT and CDR2 is SNEGSKA (reference sequence). The CDR3 protein is CSLRLAGEYNEQFF. Here the CDR3 DNA reads TGCAGTCTAAGACTAGCGGGAGAGTACAATGAGCAGTTCTTC.

This clonotype was seen ten or more times. J is TRBJ2-5 and V is TRBV20-1; D remains ambiguous. The germline V and J ends were trimmed by 5 bases and 6 bases, with 13 bases remaining between them. CDR1 is DFQATT and CDR2 is SNEGSKA in the germline V gene (reference sequence). There are 12 residues in the CDR3. The CDR3 loop reads CSAPRQEKTQYF. CDR3 sequence (DNA): TGCAGTGCTCCCCGCCAGGAGAAGACCCAGTACTTC.

Many counts were recorded for this clonotype. J is TRBJ2-1 and V is TRBV7-2; 10 bases align to TRBD2. Trimming took 5 bases from V and 5 from J; bases not matched to a gene: 3. The CDR3 is 14 residues long. Germline assignment: CDR1 SGHTA and CDR2 FQGNSA. CDR3 residues: CASSPGLADNEQFF. The CDR3 coding sequence is TGTGCCAGCAGCCCAGGACTAGCGGACAATGAGCAGTTCTTC.

This clonotype was picked up a small number of times. The chain uses TRBV6-2 or TRBV6-3 and TRBJ1-2; D perhaps matches TRBD1 (6 bases). CDR3 length: 15 amino acids. The germline V gene encodes CDR1 MNHEY and CDR2 SVGEGT. V was pared by 5 bases and J by 0 bases, with 13 bases between. The CDR3 sequence is CASSPRTVSNYGYTF. CDR3 nucleotides: TGTGCCAGCAGTCCCCGGACAGTCTCTAACTATGGCTACACCTTC.

The CDR3 spells CASSWGAPNEKLFF. The CDR3, as DNA: TGCGCCAGCAGCTGGGGGGCTCCTAATGAAAAACTGTTTTTT. The chain is built from TRBV5-1 and TRBJ1-4; the D gene is possibly TRBD1 (6 bases). The CDR3 is made up of 14 amino acids. Looked up from germline, CDR1 is SGHRS and CDR2 is YFSETQ. V lost 3 bases, J lost 3 bases, and 9 bases lay in between.

This rearrangement joins TRBV6-5 to TRBJ1-1; D is possibly TRBD1 (6 bases). The germline gives CDR1 MNHEY, CDR2 SVGAGI. Trimming cost V 2 bases and J 3 bases, with 13 bases left between them. This CDR3 spans 15 amino acids. The CDR3 DNA follows: TGTGCCAGCAGTTACCGCAGGACAGCCGACACTGAAGCTTTCTTT. Its protein is CASSYRRTADTEAFF.

In its sample, this clonotype was seen a few times. The J gene is TRBJ1-4, the V gene TRBV12-3 or TRBV12-4, with D uncertain. V lost 0 bases to trimming and J lost 8 bases, with 13 bases between them. The CDR3 has 15 amino acids. The CDR3 DNA reads TGTGCCAGCAGTTTAGCAGGATTCGGGTTGGAAAAACTGTTTTTT. Amino acids: CASSLAGFGLEKLFF.

The rearrangement joins TRBV28 to TRBJ1-2, with D tentatively TRBD1 (5 bases). CDR3 length: 13 residues. Trimming left V 8 bases short and J 0 bases short, with 10 bases between. Per the germline V gene, CDR1 is MDHEN and CDR2 is SYDVKM. CDR3 nucleotides: TGTGCCAGCCTCATGGGGGCTAACTATGGCTACACCTTC. Its translation: CASLMGANYGYTF.